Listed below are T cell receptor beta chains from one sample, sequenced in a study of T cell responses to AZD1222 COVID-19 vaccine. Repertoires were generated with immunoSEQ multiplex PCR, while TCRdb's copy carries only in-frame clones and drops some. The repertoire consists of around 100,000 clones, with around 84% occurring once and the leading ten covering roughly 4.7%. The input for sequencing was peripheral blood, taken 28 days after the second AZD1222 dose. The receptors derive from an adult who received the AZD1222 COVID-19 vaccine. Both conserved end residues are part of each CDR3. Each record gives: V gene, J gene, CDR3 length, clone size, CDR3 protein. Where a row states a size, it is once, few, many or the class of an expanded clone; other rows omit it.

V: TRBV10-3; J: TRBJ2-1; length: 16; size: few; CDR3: CAISPRGSGVYNEQFF
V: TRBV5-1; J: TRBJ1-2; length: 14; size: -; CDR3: CASSLGTGGTGYTF
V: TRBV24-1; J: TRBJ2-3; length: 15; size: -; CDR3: CATSDDSSSTDTQYF
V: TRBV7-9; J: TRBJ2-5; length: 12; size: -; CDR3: CASSFGEETQYF
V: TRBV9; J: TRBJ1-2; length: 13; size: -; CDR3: CASSVATNYGYTF
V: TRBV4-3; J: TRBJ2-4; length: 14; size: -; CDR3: CASSPSGGKNIQYF
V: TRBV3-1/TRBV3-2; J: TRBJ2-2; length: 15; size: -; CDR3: CASSPRDRNTGELFF
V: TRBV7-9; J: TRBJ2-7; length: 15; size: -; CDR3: CASTPPGGVLNEQYF
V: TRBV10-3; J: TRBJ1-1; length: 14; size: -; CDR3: CAISEQGEGTEAFF
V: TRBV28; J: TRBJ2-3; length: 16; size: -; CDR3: CASSLGLGGGPDTQYF
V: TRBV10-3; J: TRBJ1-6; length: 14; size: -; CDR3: CASSSGTYNSPLHF
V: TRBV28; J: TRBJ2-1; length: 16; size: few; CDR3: CASSLETSGSGGEQFF
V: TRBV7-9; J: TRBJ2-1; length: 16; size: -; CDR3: CASRPIGTYSYNEQFF
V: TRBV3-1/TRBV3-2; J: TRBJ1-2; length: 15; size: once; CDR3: CASSQGGRGGSGYTF
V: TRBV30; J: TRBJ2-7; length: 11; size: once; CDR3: CAWGWTNEQYF
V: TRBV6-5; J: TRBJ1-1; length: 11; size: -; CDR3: CASTPILWAFF
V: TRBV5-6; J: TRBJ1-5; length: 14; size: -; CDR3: CASSLVADDQPQHF
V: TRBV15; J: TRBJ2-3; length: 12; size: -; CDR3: CATSRDIGTQYF
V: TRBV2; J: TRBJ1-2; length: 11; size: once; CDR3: CASSDEEGYTF
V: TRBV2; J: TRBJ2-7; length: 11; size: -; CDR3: CASGGTYEQYF
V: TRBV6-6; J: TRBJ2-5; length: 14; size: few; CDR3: CASSYSAGEETQYF
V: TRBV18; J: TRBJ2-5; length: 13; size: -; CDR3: CASSPPTEETQYF
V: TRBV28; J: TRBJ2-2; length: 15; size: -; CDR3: CASRRTSGFPGELFF
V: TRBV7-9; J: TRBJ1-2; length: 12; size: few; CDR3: CASSLESGQALF
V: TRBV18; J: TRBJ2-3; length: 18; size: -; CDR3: CASSFTPYRGQSTDTQYF
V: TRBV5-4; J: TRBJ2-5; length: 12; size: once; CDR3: CASSFGRETQYF
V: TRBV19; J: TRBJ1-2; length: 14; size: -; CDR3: CASSMSGIPYGYTF
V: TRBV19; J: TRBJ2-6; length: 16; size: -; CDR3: CASSSTQGAGANVLTF
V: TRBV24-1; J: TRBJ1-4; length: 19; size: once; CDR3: CATSDFVGQGILGKEKLFF
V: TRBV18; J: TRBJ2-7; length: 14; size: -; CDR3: CASSPGQGMYEQYF
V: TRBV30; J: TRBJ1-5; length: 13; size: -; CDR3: CAWSLGRNQPQHF
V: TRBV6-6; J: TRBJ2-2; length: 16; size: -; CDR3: CASSYYDRGITGELFF
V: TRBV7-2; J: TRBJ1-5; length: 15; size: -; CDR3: CASSLAGAINQPQHF
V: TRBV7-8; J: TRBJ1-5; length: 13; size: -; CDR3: CASSENSNQPQHF
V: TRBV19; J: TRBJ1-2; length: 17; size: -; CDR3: CASSIDRTRGSVGGYTF
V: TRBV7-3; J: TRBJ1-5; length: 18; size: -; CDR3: CASSLRRRQGRGNQPQHF
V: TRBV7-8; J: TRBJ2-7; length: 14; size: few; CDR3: CASSLGTYSYEQYF
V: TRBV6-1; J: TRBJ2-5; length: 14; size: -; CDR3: CASSEGVAGETQYF
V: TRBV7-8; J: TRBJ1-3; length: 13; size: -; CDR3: CASSLAAGNTIYF
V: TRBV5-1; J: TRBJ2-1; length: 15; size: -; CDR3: CASSLGGSLYNEQFF
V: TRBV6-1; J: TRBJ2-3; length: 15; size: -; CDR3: CASSEGTGGTDTQYF
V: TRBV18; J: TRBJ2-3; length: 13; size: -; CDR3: CASLTGGSDTQYF
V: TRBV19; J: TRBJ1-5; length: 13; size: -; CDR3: CASSPRLSQPQHF
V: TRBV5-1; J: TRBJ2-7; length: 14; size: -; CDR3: CASSLQVNSYEQYF
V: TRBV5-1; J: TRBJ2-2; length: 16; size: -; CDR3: CASSLFSGTNTGELFF
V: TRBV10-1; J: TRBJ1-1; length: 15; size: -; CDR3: CASSRTGRLDTEAFF
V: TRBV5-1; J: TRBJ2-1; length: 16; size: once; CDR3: CASSWGQGRSTGEQFF
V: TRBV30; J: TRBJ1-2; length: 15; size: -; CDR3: CAWSPLGLGQGGYTF
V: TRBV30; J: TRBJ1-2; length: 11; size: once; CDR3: CASQQRRGYTF
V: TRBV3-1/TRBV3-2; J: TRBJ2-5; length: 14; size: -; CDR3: CASSQINSQETQYF
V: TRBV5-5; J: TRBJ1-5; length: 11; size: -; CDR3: CASSRDQPQHF
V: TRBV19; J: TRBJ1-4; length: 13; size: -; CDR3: CASSRQGSEKLFF
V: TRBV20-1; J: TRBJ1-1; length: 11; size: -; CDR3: CSGGEGWEAFF
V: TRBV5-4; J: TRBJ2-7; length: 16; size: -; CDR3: CASSLGASGGSYEQYF
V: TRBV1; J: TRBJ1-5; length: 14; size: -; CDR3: CTSSQEGGHQPQHF
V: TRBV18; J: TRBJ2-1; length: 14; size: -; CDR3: CASSPQQVVNEQFF